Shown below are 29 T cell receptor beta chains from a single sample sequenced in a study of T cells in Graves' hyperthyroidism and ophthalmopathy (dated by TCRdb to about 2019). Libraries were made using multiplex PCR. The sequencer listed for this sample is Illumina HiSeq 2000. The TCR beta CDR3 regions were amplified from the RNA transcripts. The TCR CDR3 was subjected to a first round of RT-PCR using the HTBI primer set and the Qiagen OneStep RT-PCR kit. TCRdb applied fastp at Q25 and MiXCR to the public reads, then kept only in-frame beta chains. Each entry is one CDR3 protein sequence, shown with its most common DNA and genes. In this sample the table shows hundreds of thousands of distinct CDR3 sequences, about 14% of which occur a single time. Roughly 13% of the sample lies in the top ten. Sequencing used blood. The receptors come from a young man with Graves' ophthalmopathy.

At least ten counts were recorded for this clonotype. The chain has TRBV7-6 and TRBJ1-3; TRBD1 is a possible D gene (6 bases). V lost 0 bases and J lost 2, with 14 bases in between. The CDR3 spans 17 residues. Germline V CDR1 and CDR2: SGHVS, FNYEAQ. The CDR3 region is CASSLALTGRTGNTIYF. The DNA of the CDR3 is TGTGCCAGCAGCTTAGCGCTAACAGGGAGGACTGGAAACACCATATATTTT.

CDR3 protein: CASRKLGVGTDTQYF. The CDR3 DNA is TGTGCCAGCAGGAAATTAGGAGTGGGCACAGATACGCAGTATTTT. The V call is TRBV27, the J call TRBJ2-3, with D unresolved. Germline V gives CDR1 MNHEY, CDR2 SMNVEV (reference sequence). The CDR3 consists of 15 residues. V shed 6 bases and J shed 1 base, with 14 bases lying between them.

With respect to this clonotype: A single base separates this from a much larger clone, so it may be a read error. In DNA, the CDR3 is TGCGCCAGCAGCCCAGAGGACGGGAGCTCCTACGAGCAGTACTTC. Its translation is CASSPEDGSSYEQYF. The chain recombines TRBV4-1 with TRBJ2-7; D might be TRBD2 (6 bases). The CDR3 consists of 15 residues. Trimming took off 4 bases at V and 0 bases at J, with 13 bases between the two ends. The germline V gene encodes CDR1 MGHRA and CDR2 YSYEKL.

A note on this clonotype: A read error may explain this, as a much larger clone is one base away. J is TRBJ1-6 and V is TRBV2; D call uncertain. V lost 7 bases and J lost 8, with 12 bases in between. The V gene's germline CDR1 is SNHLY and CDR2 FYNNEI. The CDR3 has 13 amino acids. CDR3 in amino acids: CASNNLPDSPLHF. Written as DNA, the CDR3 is TGTGCCAGCAATAATTTACCTGATTCACCCCTCCACTTT.

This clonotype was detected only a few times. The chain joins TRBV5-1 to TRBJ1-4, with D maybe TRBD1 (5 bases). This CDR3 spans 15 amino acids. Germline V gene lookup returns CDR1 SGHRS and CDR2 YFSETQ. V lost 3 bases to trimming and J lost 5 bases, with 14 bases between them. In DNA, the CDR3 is TGCGCCAGCAGCTCGGGGGTAGGCGGGAATGAAAAACTGTTTTTT. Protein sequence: CASSSGVGGNEKLFF.

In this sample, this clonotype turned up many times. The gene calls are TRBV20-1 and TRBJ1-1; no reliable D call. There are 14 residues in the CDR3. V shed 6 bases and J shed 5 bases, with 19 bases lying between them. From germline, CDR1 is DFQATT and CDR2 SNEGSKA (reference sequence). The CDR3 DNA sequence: TGCAGTGCACGGAGTACTGGGTTGGTAACTGAAGCTTTCTTT. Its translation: CSARSTGLVTEAFF.

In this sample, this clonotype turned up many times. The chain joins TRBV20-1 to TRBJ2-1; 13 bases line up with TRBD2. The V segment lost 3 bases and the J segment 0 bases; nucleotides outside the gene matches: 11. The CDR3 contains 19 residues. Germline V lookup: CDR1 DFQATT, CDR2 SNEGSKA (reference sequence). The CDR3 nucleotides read TGCAGTGCTAGTCAGGGACTAGCGGGACCAAGGGGCTCCTACAATGAGCAGTTCTTC. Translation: CSASQGLAGPRGSYNEQFF.

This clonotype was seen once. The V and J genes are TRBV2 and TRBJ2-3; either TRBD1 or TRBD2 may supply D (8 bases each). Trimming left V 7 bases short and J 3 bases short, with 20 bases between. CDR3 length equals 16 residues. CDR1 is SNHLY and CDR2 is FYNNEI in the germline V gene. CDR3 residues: CASKRGGGTGTDTQYF. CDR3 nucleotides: TGTGCCAGCAAGAGAGGCGGGGGGACAGGTACAGATACGCAGTATTTT.

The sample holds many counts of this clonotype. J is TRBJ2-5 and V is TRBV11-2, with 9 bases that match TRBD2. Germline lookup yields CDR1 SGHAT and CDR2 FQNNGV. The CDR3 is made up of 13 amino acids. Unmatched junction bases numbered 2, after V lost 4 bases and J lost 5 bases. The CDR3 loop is CASSSSGMETQYF. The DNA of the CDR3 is TGTGCCAGCAGCTCTAGCGGGATGGAGACCCAGTACTTC.

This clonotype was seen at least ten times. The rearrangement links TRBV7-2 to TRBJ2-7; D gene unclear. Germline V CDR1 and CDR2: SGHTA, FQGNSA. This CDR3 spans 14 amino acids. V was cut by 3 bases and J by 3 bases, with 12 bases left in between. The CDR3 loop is CASSFQDQVYEQYF. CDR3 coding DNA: TGTGCCAGCAGCTTCCAAGATCAGGTCTACGAGCAGTACTTC.

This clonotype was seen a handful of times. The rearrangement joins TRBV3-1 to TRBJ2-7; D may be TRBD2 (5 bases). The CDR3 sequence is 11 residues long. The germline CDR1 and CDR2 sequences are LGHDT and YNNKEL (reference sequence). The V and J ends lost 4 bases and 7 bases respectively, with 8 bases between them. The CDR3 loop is CASSRGREQYF. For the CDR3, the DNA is TGTGCCAGCAGCCGCGGGCGGGAGCAGTACTTC.

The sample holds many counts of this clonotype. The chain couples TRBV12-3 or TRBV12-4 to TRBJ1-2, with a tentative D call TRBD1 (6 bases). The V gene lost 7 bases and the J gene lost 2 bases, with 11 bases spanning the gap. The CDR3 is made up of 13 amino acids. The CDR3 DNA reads TGTGCCAGCACCTTGGGACAAAACTATGGCTACACCTTC. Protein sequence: CASTLGQNYGYTF.

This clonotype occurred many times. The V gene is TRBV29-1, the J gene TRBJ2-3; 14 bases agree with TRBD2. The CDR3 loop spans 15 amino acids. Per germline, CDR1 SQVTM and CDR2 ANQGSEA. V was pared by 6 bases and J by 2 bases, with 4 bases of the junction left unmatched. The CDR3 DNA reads TGCAGCGTGGAGACTAGCGGGAGGGACACAGATACGCAGTATTTT. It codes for CSVETSGRDTDTQYF.

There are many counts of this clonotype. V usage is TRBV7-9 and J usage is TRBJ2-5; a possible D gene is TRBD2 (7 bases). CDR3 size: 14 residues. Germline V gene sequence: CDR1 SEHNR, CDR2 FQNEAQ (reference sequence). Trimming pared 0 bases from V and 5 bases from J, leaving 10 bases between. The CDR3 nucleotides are TGTGCCAGCAGCTTAGCGGGAGGGGGGGAGACCCAGTACTTC. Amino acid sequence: CASSLAGGGETQYF.

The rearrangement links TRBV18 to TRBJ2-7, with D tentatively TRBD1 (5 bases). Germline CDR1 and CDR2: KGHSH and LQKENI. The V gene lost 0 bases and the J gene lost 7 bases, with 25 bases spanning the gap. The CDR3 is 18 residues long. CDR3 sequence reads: CASSPPIHDRTKAGEQYF. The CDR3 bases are TGTGCCAGCTCACCACCGATACACGATAGGACAAAAGCCGGGGAGCAGTACTTC.

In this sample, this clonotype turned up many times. The CDR3 DNA is TGTGCCAGCAGCTTACCTCTTATGCAGGGAGCTTTCTTT. Residues: CASSLPLMQGAFF. V usage is TRBV7-9 and J usage is TRBJ1-1, with D possibly TRBD1 on 5 matching bases. The CDR3 covers 13 residues. Germline-derived CDR1 and CDR2 are SEHNR and FQNEAQ (reference sequence). Trimming left V 2 bases short and J 10 bases short, with 14 bases between.

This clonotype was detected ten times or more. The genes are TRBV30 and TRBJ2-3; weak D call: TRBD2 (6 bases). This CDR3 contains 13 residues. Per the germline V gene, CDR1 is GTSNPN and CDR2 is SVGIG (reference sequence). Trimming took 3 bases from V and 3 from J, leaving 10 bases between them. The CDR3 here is CAWRVGGTDTQYF. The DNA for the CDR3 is TGTGCCTGGAGGGTTGGGGGGACAGATACGCAGTATTTT.

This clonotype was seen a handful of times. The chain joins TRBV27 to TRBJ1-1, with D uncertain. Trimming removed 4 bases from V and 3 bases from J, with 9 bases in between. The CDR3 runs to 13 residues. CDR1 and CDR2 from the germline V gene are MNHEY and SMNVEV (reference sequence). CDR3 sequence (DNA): TGTGCCAGCAGTTCCCCGGGGTACACTGAAGCTTTCTTT. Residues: CASSSPGYTEAFF.

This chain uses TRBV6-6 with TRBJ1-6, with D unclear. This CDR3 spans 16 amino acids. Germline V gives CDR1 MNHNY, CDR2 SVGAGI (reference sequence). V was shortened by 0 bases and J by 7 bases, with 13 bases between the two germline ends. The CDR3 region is CASSYSSGTRNSPLHF. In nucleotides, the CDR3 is TGTGCCAGCAGTTACTCGAGCGGCACCAGAAATTCACCCCTCCACTTT.

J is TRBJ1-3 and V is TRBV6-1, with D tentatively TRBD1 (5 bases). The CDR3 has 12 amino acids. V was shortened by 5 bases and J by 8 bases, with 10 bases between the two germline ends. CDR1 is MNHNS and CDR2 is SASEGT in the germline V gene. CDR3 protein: CASSLQVYTIYF. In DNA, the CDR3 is TGTGCCAGCAGTCTACAGGTTTACACCATATATTTT.

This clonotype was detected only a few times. The chain's CDR3 is CSVGGGISSYEQYF. The DNA of the CDR3 is TGCAGCGTGGGGGGGGGGATAAGCTCCTACGAGCAGTACTTC. The chain recombines TRBV29-1 with TRBJ2-7, with 7 positions matching TRBD2. J gave up 0 bases and V 6 bases, and 8 bases lay outside the gene matches. The CDR3 spans 14 residues. CDR1 SQVTM and CDR2 ANQGSEA come from the germline V gene.

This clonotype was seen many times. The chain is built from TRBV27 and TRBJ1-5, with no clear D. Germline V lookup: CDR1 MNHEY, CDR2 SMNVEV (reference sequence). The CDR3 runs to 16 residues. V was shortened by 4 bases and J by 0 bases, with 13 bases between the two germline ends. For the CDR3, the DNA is TGTGCCAGCAGTTCCAATCTGGACGGTAGCAATCAGCCCCAGCATTTT. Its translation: CASSSNLDGSNQPQHF.

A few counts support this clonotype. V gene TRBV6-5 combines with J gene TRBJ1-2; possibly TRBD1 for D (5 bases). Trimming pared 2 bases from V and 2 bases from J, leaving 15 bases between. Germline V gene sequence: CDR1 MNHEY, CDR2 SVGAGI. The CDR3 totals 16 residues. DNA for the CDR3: TGTGCCAGCAGTTACACGATCAGGGTTCCAAACTATGGCTACACCTTC. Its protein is CASSYTIRVPNYGYTF.

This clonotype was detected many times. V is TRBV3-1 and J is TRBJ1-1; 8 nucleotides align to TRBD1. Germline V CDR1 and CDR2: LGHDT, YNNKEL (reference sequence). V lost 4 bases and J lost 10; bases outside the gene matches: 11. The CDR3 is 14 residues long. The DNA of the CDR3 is TGTGCCAGCAGCCTCCAGGGGGCCCTTGGAAGAGCTTTCTTT. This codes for CASSLQGALGRAFF.

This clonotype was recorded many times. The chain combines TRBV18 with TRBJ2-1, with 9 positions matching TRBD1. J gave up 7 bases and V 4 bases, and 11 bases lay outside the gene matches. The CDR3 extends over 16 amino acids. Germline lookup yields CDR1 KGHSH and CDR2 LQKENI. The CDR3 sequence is CASSLETVGQGNEQFF. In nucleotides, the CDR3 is TGTGCCAGCTCACTCGAAACTGTGGGACAGGGAAATGAGCAGTTCTTC. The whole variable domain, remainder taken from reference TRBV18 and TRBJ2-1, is NAGVMQNPRHLVRRRGQEARLRCSPMKGHSHVYWYRQLPEEGLKFMVYLQKENIIDESGMPKERFSAEFPKEGPSILRIQQVVRGDSAAYFCASSLETVGQGNEQFFGPGTRLTVL.

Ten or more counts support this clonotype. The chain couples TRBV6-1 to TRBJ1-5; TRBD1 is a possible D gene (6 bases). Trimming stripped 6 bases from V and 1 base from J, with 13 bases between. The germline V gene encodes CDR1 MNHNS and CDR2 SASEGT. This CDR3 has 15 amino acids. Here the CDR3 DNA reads TGTGCCAGCAGCGGAACCGGACAGAGCAATCAGCCCCAGCATTTT. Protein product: CASSGTGQSNQPQHF.

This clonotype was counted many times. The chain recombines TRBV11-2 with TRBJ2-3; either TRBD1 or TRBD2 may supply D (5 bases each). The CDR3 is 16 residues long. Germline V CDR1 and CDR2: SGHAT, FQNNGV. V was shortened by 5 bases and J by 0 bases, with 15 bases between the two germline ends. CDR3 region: CASSNRDATSTDTQYF. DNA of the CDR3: TGTGCCAGCAGCAACCGGGACGCAACTAGCACAGATACGCAGTATTTT.

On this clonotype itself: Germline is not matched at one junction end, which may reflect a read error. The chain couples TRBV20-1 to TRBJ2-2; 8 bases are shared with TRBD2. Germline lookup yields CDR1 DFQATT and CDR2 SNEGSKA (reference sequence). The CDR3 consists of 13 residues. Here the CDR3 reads CSTSGTNTGELFF. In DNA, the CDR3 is TGCAGTACTAGCGGTACGAACACCGGGGAGCTGTTTTTT.

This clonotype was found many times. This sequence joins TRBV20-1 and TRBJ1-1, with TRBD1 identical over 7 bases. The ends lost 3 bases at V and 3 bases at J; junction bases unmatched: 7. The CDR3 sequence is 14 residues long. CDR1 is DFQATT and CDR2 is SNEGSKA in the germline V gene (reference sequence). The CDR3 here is CSARTGFGYTEAFF. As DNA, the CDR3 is TGCAGTGCTAGGACAGGGTTCGGGTACACTGAAGCTTTCTTT.